This section outlines one T cell receptor (beta chain) sequence together with its context. The antigen remains undetermined. The record originates from a study of a mutant IDH1 vaccine in newly diagnosed glioma. Study information: Before enrollment, the patients had been treated with radiotherapy alone, temozolomide alone, or both together. Most of them had received both.

Time point of the sample: week 11, during vaccination. Mutant IDH1 20-mer peptide, at 300 ug, made up each vaccine dose, with topical imiquimod. Unmatched junction bases numbered 14, after V lost 3 bases and J lost 10 bases. Germline V gives CDR1 MNHEY, CDR2 SVGAGI. This CDR3 is built from 16 residues. Clones were read by immunoSEQ multiplex PCR, and TCRdb kept only the in-frame ones, dropping some. The data contain around 60,000 clones, 70% to 90% of them singletons. This chain uses TRBV6-5 with TRBJ2-1; 8 bases line up with TRBD1. This specimen consisted of PBMCs, obtained from a glioma patient whose treatment included an IDH1 peptide vaccine. The receptor comes from a man aged 35 to 55 with glioma. The CDR3 region has the DNA TGTGCCAGCAGTTATTGGACAGGGTTGGCCAGGGGGGAGCAGTTCTTC. It translates to CASSYWTGLARGEQFF.